The entry below gives a single T cell receptor (beta chain) sequence along with its context. These data are taken from a study of blood T cell repertoires in COVID-19. Study details: Samples of COVID-19 (acute and convalescent) were obtained from the United States, Italy and Spain. T cells, B-cell-depleted T cells, or PBMCs supplied cDNA or gDNA.

TCRdb keeps only in-frame clones here, not all; method: immunoSEQ multiplex PCR. The sample has roughly 240,000 clones; about nine tenths are singletons. Sequences were obtained from peripheral blood. The sequence came from a woman aged 60-70 years who had recovered from COVID-19.

CDR3 sequence reads: CASSVQGDPRTDTQYF. In nucleotides, the CDR3 is TGTGCCAGCAGCGTGCAGGGGGATCCCCGCACAGATACGCAGTATTTT. The genes are TRBV9 and TRBJ2-3; 7 bases line up with TRBD1. Germline CDR1 is SGDLS and CDR2 is YYNGEE. J gave up 1 base and V 2 bases, and 7 bases lay outside the gene matches. This CDR3 is 16 amino acids long.